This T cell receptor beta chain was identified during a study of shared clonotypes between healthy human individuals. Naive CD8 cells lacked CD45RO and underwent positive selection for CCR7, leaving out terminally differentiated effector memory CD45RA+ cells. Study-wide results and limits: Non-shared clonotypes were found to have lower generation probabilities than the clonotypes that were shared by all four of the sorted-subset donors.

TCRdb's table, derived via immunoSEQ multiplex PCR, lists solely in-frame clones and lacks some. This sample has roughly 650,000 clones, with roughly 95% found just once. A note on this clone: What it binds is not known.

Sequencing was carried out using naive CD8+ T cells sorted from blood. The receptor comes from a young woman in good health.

CDR3 residues: CASSPTGTSAYNEQFF. DNA of the CDR3: TGTGCCAGCAGTCCCACCGGGACTAGCGCCTACAATGAGCAGTTCTTC. The chain has TRBV28 and TRBJ2-1, with 10 bases lining up with TRBD2. The CDR3 runs to 16 residues. J lost 2 bases, V lost 5 bases, and 6 bases had no gene match. From germline, CDR1 is MDHEN and CDR2 SYDVKM.